This T cell receptor beta chain was obtained from a study of cytomegalovirus exposure and HLA in healthy donors. Study results and caveats: It was reported that the classifier diagnosed cytomegalovirus status with high specificity and sensitivity in both the original and validation cohorts. In a later analysis, an Asian-associated ancestry cluster reportedly showed fewer N-insertions than the roughly 730-donor mean.

CDR1 and CDR2 (germline): MDHEN, SYDVKM. The CDR3 is made up of 15 amino acids. The V end lost 10 bases, the J end lost 1 base, and 20 bases lay between the germline ends. In the PCR, 60 Vbeta and 13 Jbeta primers were used. Libraries were prepared by immunoSEQ multiplex PCR; TCRdb keeps only in-frame clonotypes and omits some of them. Of roughly 180,000 clones listed, almost 80% were seen once; the top ten hold about 14%. With respect to this clone: Its matching antigen is unknown.

Material: PBMCs. This chain links TRBV28 with TRBJ2-7; TRBD1 might be the D (6 bases). The source is a man aged 50 to 60 in good health and CMV-seropositive. For the CDR3, the DNA is TGTGCCACCCAGATCATGGACAGAGATTCCTACGAGCAGTACTTC. Residues: CATQIMDRDSYEQYF.